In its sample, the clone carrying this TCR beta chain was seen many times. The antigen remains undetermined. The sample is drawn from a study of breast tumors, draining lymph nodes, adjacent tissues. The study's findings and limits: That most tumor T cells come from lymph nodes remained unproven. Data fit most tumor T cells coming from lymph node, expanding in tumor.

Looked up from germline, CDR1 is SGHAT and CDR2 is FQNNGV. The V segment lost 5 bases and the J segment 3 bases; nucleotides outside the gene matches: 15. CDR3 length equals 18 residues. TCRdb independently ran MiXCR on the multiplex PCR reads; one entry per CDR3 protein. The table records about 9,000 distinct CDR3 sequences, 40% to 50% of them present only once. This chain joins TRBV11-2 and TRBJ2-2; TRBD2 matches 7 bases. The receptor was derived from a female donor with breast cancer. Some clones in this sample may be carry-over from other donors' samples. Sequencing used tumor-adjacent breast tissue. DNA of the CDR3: TGTGCCAGCAGCCGCGAAAAACTGGGGGGGGTTGACACCGGGGAGCTGTTTTTT. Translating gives CASSREKLGGVDTGELFF.